A selection of T cell receptor beta chains follows, all from one sample in a study of naive and memory T cell subsets. TCRdb reanalysed the UMI-ligation and nested PCR reads using MiXCR and keeps one entry per CDR3 protein. The table has 130,000 to 150,000 distinct CDR3 sequences, 17% seen once. Sequences were obtained from naive CD4+ T cells from blood. These receptors came from a human donor in good health. Each CDR3 is given with its conserved first and last residue. A D gene is named only where the DNA matches it firmly. Rows give clone size only sometimes, using once, few, many, or a class for an expanded clone.

V: TRBV5-4
size: .
J: TRBJ1-4
D: .
CDR3: CASSFSTNEKLFF
DNA: TGTGCCAGCAGCTTTTCGACTAATGAAAAACTGTTTTTT

V: TRBV19
size: few
J: TRBJ1-2
D: TRBD1
CDR3: CASCSAGGDGFGYTF
DNA: TGTGCCAGTTGTTCAGCAGGGGGCGACGGCTTCGGGTACACCTTC

V: TRBV12-3/TRBV12-4
size: few
J: TRBJ2-3
D: .
CDR3: CASSWMADTQYF
DNA: TGTGCCAGCAGTTGGATGGCAGATACGCAGTATTTT

V: TRBV7-2
size: .
J: TRBJ2-3
D: TRBD1
CDR3: CASSLDRGSRGDTQYF
DNA: TGTGCCAGCAGCTTGGACAGGGGGTCTCGGGGAGATACGCAGTATTTT

V: TRBV3-1
size: few
J: TRBJ2-4
D: .
CDR3: CASSRSEGAKNIQYF
DNA: TGTGCCAGCTCCCGGTCGGAGGGTGCCAAAAACATTCAGTACTTC

V: TRBV18
size: few
J: TRBJ2-5
D: .
CDR3: CASSPTLEFSETQYF
DNA: TGTGCCAGCTCACCTACACTAGAGTTCTCAGAGACCCAGTACTTC

V: TRBV9
size: .
J: TRBJ2-3
D: TRBD1
CDR3: CASSGRQGTSTDTQYF
DNA: TGTGCCAGCAGCGGGAGACAGGGGACTAGCACAGATACGCAGTATTTT

V: TRBV5-1
size: .
J: TRBJ2-1
D: .
CDR3: CASSLSAIYNEQFF
DNA: TGCGCCAGCAGCTTGTCAGCGATCTACAATGAGCAGTTCTTC

V: TRBV20-1
size: few
J: TRBJ1-4
D: TRBD1
CDR3: CSARDRLDRGEPEKLFF
DNA: TGCAGTGCTAGAGATCGGTTGGACAGGGGGGAGCCTGAAAAACTGTTTTTT

V: TRBV6-5
size: .
J: TRBJ1-6
D: .
CDR3: CASSYGDSPLHF
DNA: TGTGCCAGCAGTTACGGGGATTCACCCCTCCACTTT

V: TRBV9
size: few
J: TRBJ1-1
D: TRBD1
CDR3: CASSVERQGKAFF
DNA: TGTGCCAGCAGCGTAGAGCGACAGGGAAAAGCTTTCTTT

V: TRBV5-1
size: few
J: TRBJ2-7
D: TRBD2
CDR3: CASSQTSGGLEQYF
DNA: TGCGCCAGCAGCCAGACTAGCGGGGGGCTCGAGCAGTACTTC

V: TRBV11-1
size: .
J: TRBJ2-1
D: .
CDR3: CASSSLELYNEQFF
DNA: TGTGCCAGCAGCTCCCTTGAACTTTACAATGAGCAGTTCTTC

V: TRBV28
size: few
J: TRBJ2-6
D: TRBD1
CDR3: CASWTGLSSGANVLTF
DNA: TGTGCCAGTTGGACAGGGCTGAGCTCTGGGGCCAACGTCCTGACTTTC

V: TRBV6-5
size: .
J: TRBJ1-2
D: .
CDR3: CASSYGRGHGYTF
DNA: TGTGCCAGCAGTTACGGGAGGGGACATGGCTACACCTTC

V: TRBV20-1
size: .
J: TRBJ2-3
D: TRBD2
CDR3: CSAARSGDFDTQYF
DNA: TGCAGTGCCGCACGCAGCGGGGACTTCGATACGCAGTATTTT

V: TRBV12-3/TRBV12-4
size: .
J: TRBJ1-5
D: .
CDR3: CASSFTPGSASNQPQHF
DNA: TGTGCCAGCAGTTTTACCCCGGGCTCTGCAAGCAATCAGCCCCAGCATTTT

V: TRBV25-1
size: .
J: TRBJ2-7
D: .
CDR3: CASSNSHSSYEQYF
DNA: TGTGCCAGCAGTAACTCGCATAGCTCCTACGAGCAGTACTTC

V: TRBV18
size: few
J: TRBJ1-5
D: .
CDR3: CASSLSQGNNQPQHF
DNA: TGTGCCAGCTCACTTTCACAGGGCAACAATCAGCCCCAGCATTTT

V: TRBV20-1
size: few
J: TRBJ2-1
D: TRBD1
CDR3: CSARDLRGGWEQFF
DNA: TGCAGTGCTAGAGATCTGCGAGGGGGCTGGGAGCAGTTCTTC

V: TRBV3-1
size: few
J: TRBJ2-1
D: .
CDR3: CASSQVPNEQFF
DNA: TGTGCCAGCAGCCAAGTTCCAAATGAGCAGTTCTTC

V: TRBV12-3/TRBV12-4
size: .
J: TRBJ1-2
D: .
CDR3: CASSRGTRKFDYGYTF
DNA: TGTGCCAGCAGCCGGGGGACACGTAAGTTCGACTATGGCTACACCTTC

V: TRBV19
size: .
J: TRBJ1-5
D: TRBD1
CDR3: CASSPQTGGGGQPQHF
DNA: TGTGCCAGTAGTCCGCAGACAGGGGGCGGAGGTCAGCCCCAGCATTTT

V: TRBV7-2
size: .
J: TRBJ2-1
D: TRBD1
CDR3: CASSSGTDNEQFF
DNA: TGTGCCAGCAGCTCCGGGACAGACAATGAGCAGTTCTTC

V: TRBV19
size: few
J: TRBJ1-5
D: TRBD1
CDR3: CASSITGASNQPQHF
DNA: TGTGCCAGTAGCATCACAGGGGCCAGCAATCAGCCCCAGCATTTT

V: TRBV10-3
size: .
J: TRBJ2-1
D: TRBD2
CDR3: CAISVGTSGRIDEQFF
DNA: TGTGCCATCAGTGTCGGGACTAGCGGGAGAATTGATGAGCAGTTCTTC

V: TRBV29-1
size: few
J: TRBJ2-7
D: TRBD2
CDR3: CSVDHTSGLAYEQYF
DNA: TGCAGCGTGGACCATACTAGCGGGCTCGCCTACGAGCAGTACTTC

V: TRBV4-1
size: .
J: TRBJ1-1
D: .
CDR3: CASRVTGPNTEAFF
DNA: TGCGCCAGCAGGGTTACCGGGCCGAACACTGAAGCTTTCTTT

V: TRBV2
size: .
J: TRBJ2-3
D: TRBD1
CDR3: CANLRQGAAADTQYF
DNA: TGTGCCAACCTTCGACAGGGGGCAGCGGCAGATACGCAGTATTTT

V: TRBV5-1
size: few
J: TRBJ2-1
D: .
CDR3: CASSVIPGDNEQFF
DNA: TGCGCCAGCAGCGTCATCCCTGGGGACAATGAGCAGTTCTTC

V: TRBV5-1
size: .
J: TRBJ2-3
D: .
CDR3: CASQFSSTDTQYF
DNA: TGCGCCAGCCAATTTTCCAGCACAGATACGCAGTATTTT

V: TRBV25-1
size: few
J: TRBJ2-3
D: .
CDR3: CATRRETDTQYF
DNA: TGTGCCACCAGGAGGGAGACAGATACGCAGTATTTT

V: TRBV6-4
size: .
J: TRBJ2-1
D: TRBD2
CDR3: CASRAGTSDYNEQFF
DNA: TGTGCCAGTCGGGCTGGGACTAGCGACTACAATGAGCAGTTCTTC

V: TRBV7-9
size: few
J: TRBJ2-7
D: .
CDR3: CASSLGQLLSSYEQYF
DNA: TGTGCCAGCAGCTTAGGACAGTTGCTGAGCTCCTACGAGCAGTACTTC

V: TRBV29-1
size: .
J: TRBJ1-5
D: .
CDR3: CSVQVEGNQPQHF
DNA: TGCAGCGTTCAGGTGGAGGGGAATCAGCCCCAGCATTTT